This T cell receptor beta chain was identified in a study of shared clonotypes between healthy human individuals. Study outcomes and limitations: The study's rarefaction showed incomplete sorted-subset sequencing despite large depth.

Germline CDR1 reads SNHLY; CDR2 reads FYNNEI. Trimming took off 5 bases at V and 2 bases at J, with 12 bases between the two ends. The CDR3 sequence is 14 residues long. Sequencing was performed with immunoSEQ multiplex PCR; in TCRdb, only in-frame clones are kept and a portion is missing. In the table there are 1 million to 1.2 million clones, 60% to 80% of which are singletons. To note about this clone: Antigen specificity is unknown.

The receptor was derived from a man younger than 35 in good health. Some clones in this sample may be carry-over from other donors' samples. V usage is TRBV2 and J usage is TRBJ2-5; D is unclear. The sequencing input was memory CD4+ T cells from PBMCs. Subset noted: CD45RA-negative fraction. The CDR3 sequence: CASSNRRLQETQYF. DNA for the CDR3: TGTGCCAGCAGTAATCGTAGACTTCAAGAGACCCAGTACTTC. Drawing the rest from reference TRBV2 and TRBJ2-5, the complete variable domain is EPEVTQTPSHQVTQMGQEVILRCVPISNHLYFYWYRQILGQKVEFLVSFYNNEISEKSEIFDDQFSVERPDGSNFTLKIRSTKLEDSAMYFCASSNRRLQETQYFGPGTRLLVL.